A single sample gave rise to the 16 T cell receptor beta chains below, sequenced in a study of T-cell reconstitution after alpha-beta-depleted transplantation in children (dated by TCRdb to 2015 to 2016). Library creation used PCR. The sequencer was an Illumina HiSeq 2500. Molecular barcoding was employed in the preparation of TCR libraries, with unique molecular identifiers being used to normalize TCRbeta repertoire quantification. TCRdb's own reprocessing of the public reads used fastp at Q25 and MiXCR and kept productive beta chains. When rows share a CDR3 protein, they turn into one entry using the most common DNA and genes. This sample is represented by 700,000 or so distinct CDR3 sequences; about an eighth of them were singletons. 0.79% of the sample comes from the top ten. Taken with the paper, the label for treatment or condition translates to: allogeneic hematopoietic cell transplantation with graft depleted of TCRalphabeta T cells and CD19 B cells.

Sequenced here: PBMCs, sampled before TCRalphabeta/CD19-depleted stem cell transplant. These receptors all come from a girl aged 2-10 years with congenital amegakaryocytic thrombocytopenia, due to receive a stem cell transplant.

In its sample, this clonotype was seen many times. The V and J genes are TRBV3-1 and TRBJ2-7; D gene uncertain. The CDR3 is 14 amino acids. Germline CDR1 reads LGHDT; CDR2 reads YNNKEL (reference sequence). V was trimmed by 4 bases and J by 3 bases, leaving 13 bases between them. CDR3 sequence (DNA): TGTGCCAGCAGCCCCTTCGAGTCCCTCTACGAGCAGTACTTC. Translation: CASSPFESLYEQYF.

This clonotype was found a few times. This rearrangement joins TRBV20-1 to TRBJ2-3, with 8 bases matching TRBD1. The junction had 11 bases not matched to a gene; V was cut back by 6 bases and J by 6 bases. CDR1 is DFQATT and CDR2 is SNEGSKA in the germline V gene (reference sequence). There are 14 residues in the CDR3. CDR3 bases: TGCAGTGCGAATCCGACAGGGGCGCGGGATACGCAGTATTTT. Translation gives CSANPTGARDTQYF.

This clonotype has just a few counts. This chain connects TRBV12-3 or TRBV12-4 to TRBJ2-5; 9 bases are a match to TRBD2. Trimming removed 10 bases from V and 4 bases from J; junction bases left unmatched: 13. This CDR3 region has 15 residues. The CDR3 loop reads CATTKGGRATETQYF. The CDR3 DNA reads TGTGCCACGACTAAGGGCGGGAGGGCTACAGAGACCCAGTACTTC.

The CDR3 DNA is TGTGCCAGCAGCTCACAGGGACTCCTGGAAGGCGAGCAGTACTTC. It is translated as CASSSQGLLEGEQYF. This chain uses TRBV5-5 with TRBJ2-7; D may correspond to TRBD1 or TRBD2 (6 bases each). Germline V CDR1 and CDR2: SGHKS, YYEKEE (reference sequence). The CDR3 covers 15 residues. V lost 3 bases and J lost 6, with 19 bases in between.

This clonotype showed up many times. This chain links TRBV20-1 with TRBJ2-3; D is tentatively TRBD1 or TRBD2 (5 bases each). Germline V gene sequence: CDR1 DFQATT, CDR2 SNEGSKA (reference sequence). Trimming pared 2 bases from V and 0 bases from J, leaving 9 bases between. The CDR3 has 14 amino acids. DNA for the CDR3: TGCAGTGCTAGAACCGGGACGAGCACAGATACGCAGTATTTT. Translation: CSARTGTSTDTQYF.

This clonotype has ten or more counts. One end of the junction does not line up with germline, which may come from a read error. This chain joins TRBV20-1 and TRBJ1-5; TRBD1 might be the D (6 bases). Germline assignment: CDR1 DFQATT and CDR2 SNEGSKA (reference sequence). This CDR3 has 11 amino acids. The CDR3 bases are TGCAGTGCTAGAGATCAGGGGATGGTGAATTTT. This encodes CSARDQGMVNF.

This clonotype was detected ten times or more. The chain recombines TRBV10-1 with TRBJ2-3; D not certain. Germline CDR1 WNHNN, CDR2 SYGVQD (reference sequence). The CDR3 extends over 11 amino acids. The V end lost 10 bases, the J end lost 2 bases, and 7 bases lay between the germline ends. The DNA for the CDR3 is TGCGCCACCGGAGTCACAGATACGCAGTATTTT. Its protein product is CATGVTDTQYF.

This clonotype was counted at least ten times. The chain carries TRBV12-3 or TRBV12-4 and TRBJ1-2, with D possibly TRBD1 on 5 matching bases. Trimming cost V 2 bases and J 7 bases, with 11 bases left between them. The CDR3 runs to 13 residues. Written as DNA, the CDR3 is TGTGCCAGCAGTTTAAGAACAGGAGGTGGCTACACCTTC. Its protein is CASSLRTGGGYTF.

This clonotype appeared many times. CDR3 in DNA: TGCAGTGCCCCCATAGCGGGAGGATCCTACAATGAGCAGTTCTTC. This encodes CSAPIAGGSYNEQFF. The gene calls are TRBV20-1 and TRBJ2-1, with 10 bases lining up with TRBD2. CDR3 length: 15 amino acids. CDR1 DFQATT and CDR2 SNEGSKA come from the germline V gene (reference sequence). Unmatched junction bases numbered 6, after V lost 6 bases and J lost 1 base.

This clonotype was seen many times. CDR3 DNA sequence: TGTGCCAGCTTCCGGGTGGGGCCCAGGAAGTTCTTC. Its translation is CASFRVGPRKFF. V usage is TRBV6-6 and J usage is TRBJ2-1; possible D gene TRBD1, 5 bases. Germline V gene lookup returns CDR1 MNHNY and CDR2 SVGAGI (reference sequence). V was cut by 8 bases and J by 14 bases, with 19 bases left in between. This CDR3 is 12 amino acids long.

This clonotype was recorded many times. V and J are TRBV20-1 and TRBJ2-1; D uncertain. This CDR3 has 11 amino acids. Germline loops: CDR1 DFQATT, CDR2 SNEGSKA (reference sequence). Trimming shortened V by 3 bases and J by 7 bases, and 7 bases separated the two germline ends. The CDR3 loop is CSASPPNEQFF. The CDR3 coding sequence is TGCAGTGCTAGTCCGCCAAATGAGCAGTTCTTC.

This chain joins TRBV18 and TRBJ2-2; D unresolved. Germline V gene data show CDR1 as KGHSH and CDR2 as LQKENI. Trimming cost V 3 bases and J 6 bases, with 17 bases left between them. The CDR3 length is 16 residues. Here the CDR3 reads CASSPSQQQASGELFF. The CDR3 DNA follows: TGTGCCAGCTCACCGAGTCAGCAGCAGGCCTCCGGGGAGCTGTTTTTT.

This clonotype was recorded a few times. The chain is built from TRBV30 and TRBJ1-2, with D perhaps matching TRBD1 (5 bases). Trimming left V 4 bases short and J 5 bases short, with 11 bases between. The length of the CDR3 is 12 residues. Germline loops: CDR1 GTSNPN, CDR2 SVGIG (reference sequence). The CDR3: CAWTSGLYGYTF. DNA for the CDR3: TGTGCCTGGACGTCGGGACTTTATGGCTACACCTTC. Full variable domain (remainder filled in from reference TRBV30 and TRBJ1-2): SQTIHQWPATLVQPVGSPLSLECTVEGTSNPNLYWYRQAAGRGLQLLFYSVGIGQISSEVPQNLSASRPQDRQFILSSKKLLLSDSGFYLCAWTSGLYGYTFGSGTRLTVV.

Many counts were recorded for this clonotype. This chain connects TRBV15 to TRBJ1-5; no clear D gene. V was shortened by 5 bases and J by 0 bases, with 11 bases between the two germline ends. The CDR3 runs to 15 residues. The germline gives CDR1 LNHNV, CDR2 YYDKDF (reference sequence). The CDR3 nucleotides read TGTGCCACCAGCCTTCATACAGTTAGCAATCAGCCCCAGCATTTT. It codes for CATSLHTVSNQPQHF.

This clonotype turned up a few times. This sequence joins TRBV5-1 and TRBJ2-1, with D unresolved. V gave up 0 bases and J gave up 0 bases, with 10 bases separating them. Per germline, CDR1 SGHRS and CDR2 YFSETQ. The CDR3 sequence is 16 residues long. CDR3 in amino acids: CASSLAGQVSYNEQFF. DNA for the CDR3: TGCGCCAGCAGCTTGGCCGGCCAGGTCTCCTACAATGAGCAGTTCTTC.

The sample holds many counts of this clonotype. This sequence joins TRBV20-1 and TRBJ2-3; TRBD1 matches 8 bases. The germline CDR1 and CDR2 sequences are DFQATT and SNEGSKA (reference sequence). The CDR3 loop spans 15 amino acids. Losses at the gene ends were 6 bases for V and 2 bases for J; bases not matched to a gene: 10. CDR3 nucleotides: TGCAGTGCAAAAATCCCGGACAGGGCCACAGATACGCAGTATTTT. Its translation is CSAKIPDRATDTQYF.